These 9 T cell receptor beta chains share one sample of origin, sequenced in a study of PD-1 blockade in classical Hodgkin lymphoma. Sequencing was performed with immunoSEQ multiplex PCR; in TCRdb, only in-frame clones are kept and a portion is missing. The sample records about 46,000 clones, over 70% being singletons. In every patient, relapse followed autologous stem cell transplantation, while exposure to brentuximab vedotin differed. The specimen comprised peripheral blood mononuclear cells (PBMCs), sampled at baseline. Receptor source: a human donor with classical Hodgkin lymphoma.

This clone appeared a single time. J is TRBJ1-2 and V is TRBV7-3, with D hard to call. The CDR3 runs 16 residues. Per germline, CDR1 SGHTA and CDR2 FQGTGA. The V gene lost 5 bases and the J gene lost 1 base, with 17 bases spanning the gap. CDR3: CASSPLGRIHNYGYTF. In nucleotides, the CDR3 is TGTGCCAGCAGCCCCCTGGGCAGGATCCATAACTATGGCTACACCTTC.

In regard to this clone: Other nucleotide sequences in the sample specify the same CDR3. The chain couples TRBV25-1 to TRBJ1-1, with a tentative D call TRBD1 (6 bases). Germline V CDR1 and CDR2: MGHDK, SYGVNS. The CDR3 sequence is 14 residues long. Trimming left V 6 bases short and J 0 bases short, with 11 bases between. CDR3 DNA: TGTGCCAGCAGACAGACAGGCCTGAACACTGAAGCTTTCTTT. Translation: CASRQTGLNTEAFF.

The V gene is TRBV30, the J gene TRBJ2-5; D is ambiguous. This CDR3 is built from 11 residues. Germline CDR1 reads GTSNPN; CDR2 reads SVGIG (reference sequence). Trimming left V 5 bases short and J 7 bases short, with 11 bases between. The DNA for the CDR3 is TGTGCCTGGCACCTCCTCGGGACCCAGTACTTC. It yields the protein CAWHLLGTQYF. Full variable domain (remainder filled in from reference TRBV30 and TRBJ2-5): SQTIHQWPATLVQPVGSPLSLECTVEGTSNPNLYWYRQAAGRGLQLLFYSVGIGQISSEVPQNLSASRPQDRQFILSSKKLLLSDSGFYLCAWHLLGTQYFGPGTRLLVL.

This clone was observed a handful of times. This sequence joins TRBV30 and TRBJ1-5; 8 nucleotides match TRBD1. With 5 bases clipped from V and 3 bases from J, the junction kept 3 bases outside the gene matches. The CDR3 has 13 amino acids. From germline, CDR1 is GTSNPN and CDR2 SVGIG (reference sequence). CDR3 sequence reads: CAWGQGPNQPQHF. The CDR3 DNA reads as TGTGCCTGGGGACAGGGTCCCAATCAGCCCCAGCATTTT.

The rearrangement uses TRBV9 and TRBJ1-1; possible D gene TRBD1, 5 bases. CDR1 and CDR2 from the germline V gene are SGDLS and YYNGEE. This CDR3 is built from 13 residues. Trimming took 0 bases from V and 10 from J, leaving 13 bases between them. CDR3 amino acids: CASSVAGTVGAFF. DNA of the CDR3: TGTGCCAGCAGCGTAGCCGGGACCGTTGGAGCTTTCTTT. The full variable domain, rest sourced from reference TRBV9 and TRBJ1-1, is DSGVTQTPKHLITATGQRVTLRCSPRSGDLSVYWYQQSLDQGLQFLIQYYNGEERAKGNILERFSAQQFPDLHSELNLSSLELGDSALYFCASSVAGTVGAFFGQGTRLTVV.

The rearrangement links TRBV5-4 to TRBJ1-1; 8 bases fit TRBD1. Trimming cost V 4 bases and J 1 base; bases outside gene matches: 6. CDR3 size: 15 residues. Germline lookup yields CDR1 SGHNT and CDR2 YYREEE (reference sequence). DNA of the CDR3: TGTGCCAGCAGCCTGGACAGGGTTACGAACACTGAAGCTTTCTTT. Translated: CASSLDRVTNTEAFF.

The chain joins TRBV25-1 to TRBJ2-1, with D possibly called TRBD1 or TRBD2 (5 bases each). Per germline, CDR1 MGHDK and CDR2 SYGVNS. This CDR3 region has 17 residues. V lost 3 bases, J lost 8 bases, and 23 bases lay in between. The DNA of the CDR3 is TGTGCCAGCAGTGATCTCCCCAGGGACCCGGGTGACGATGAGCAGTTCTTC. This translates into CASSDLPRDPGDDEQFF.

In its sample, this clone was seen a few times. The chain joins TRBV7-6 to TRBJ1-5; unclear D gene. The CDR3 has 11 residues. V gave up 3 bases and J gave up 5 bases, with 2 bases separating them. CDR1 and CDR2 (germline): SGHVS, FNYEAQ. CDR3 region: CASSFDQPQHF. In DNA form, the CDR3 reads TGTGCCAGCAGCTTCGATCAGCCCCAGCATTTT.

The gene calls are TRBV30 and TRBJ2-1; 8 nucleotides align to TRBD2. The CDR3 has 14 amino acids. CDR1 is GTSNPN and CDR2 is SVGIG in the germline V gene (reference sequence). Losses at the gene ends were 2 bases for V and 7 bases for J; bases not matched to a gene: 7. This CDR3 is CAWSLGGARNEQFF. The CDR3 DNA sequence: TGTGCCTGGAGTCTCGGGGGGGCCAGAAATGAGCAGTTCTTC.